Presented here are 23 T cell receptor beta chains from one specimen sequenced in a study of blood T cell repertoires in COVID-19 (dated by TCRdb to 2019 to 2021). The method behind the library was the immunoSEQ multiplex PCR assay. Not all clones reach the TCRdb copy of this immuneACCESS table, which keeps in-frame sequences only. Checked studies attribute under half of the gap to unresolved V genes and leave the rest unexplained. The sample contains about 230,000 clones, around 83% of them found a single time. The top ten clonotypes cover less than 8% of the sample. Material: peripheral blood. Source of these receptors: a woman aged 50 to 60 with acute or convalescent COVID-19.

The gene calls are TRBV4-1 and TRBJ1-2; 7 bases are a match to TRBD1. The CDR3 is made up of 17 amino acids. CDR1 and CDR2 from the germline V gene are MGHRA and YSYEKL. V shed 1 base and J 8 bases; nucleotides not matched to a gene: 16. In DNA form, the CDR3 reads TGCGCCAGCAGCCAAGGTTCAGGGGGGCCCTACTATGAGGGCTACACCTTC. This gives the protein CASSQGSGGPYYEGYTF.

This rearrangement joins TRBV6-5 to TRBJ1-4; D is perhaps TRBD1 (6 bases). This CDR3 has 15 residues. Trimming stripped 5 bases from V and 7 bases from J, with 17 bases between. The germline V gene encodes CDR1 MNHEY and CDR2 SVGAGI. This chain's CDR3 is CASSLPAGAAEKLFF. The CDR3 nucleotides read TGTGCCAGCAGTCTCCCCGCGGGGGCGGCTGAAAAACTGTTTTTT.

The V gene is TRBV2, the J gene TRBJ2-3, with TRBD1 matching 9 bases. Trimming at V came to 8 bases and at J to 6 bases, leaving 9 bases not matched to a gene. This CDR3 comprises 14 residues. CDR1 SNHLY and CDR2 FYNNEI come from the germline V gene. The CDR3 sequence is CASFWTGALDTQYF. The CDR3 nucleotides read TGTGCCAGCTTCTGGACAGGGGCCCTTGATACGCAGTATTTT.

The rearrangement joins TRBV28 to TRBJ1-5, with D perhaps matching TRBD1 (5 bases). V was pared by 3 bases and J by 7 bases, with 19 bases between. The CDR3 spans 16 residues. Germline V gene sequence: CDR1 MDHEN, CDR2 SYDVKM. Here the CDR3 DNA reads TGTGCCAGCAGTTTGCCCCGACGGGGGTCCTACCAGCCCCAGCATTTT. Translation: CASSLPRRGSYQPQHF.

The chain joins TRBV6-6 to TRBJ1-3, with a tentative D call TRBD1 (6 bases). Trimming pared 6 bases from V and 4 bases from J, leaving 16 bases between. The germline V gene encodes CDR1 MNHNY and CDR2 SVGAGI (reference sequence). This CDR3 region has 15 residues. CDR3 nucleotides: TGTGCCAGCAGACCCCTCACAGACAGGGGAAACACCATATATTTT. It codes for CASRPLTDRGNTIYF.

The chain is built from TRBV10-3 and TRBJ2-5, with a possible D match to TRBD1 (5 bases). The CDR3 runs to 15 residues. Trimming removed 3 bases from V and 2 bases from J, with 13 bases in between. Germline assignment: CDR1 ENHRY and CDR2 SYGVKD. CDR3 residues: CAISDSRAGQETQYF. Here the CDR3 DNA reads TGTGCCATCAGTGACTCAAGGGCAGGGCAAGAGACCCAGTACTTC.

This clone was seen once. The V gene is TRBV3-1 (or the pseudogene TRBV3-2), the J gene TRBJ1-2; tentative D call: TRBD1 (5 bases). The CDR3 extends over 15 amino acids. V lost 4 bases to trimming and J lost 5 bases, with 17 bases between them. Germline-derived CDR1 and CDR2 are LGHDT and YNNKEL (reference sequence). CDR3 in amino acids: CASSPRLGARYGYTF. DNA of the CDR3: TGTGCCAGCAGCCCCCGCCTTGGGGCGCGATATGGCTACACCTTC.

The rearrangement uses TRBV5-1 and TRBJ1-5; D is possibly TRBD1 (6 bases). CDR1 is SGHRS, CDR2 YFSETQ, per germline. V was shortened by 1 base and J by 6 bases, with 14 bases between the two germline ends. This CDR3 has 15 amino acids. The DNA of the CDR3 is TGCGCCAGCAGCTTGAGTGGGGGCGGGGGTCAGCCCCAGCATTTT. Translated: CASSLSGGGGQPQHF.

The chain links TRBV5-1 to TRBJ1-4, with 10 bases matching TRBD1. Trimming cost V 5 bases and J 7 bases; bases outside gene matches: 11. CDR1 SGHRS and CDR2 YFSETQ come from the germline V gene. The CDR3 runs 16 residues. The CDR3 DNA follows: TGCGCCAGCAGTTCCGGGACAGGGGTGGTTGGTGAAAAACTGTTTTTT. This translates into CASSSGTGVVGEKLFF.

This clone showed up just a few times. The rearrangement links TRBV10-3 to TRBJ1-2, with a tentative D call TRBD1 (6 bases). Germline CDR1 ENHRY, CDR2 SYGVKD. CDR3 length equals 15 residues. V was shortened by 7 bases and J by 4 bases, with 19 bases between the two germline ends. The CDR3 nucleotides read TGTGCCATCAACGGGGGGCCGGGACAAAGCTATGGCTACACCTTC. It yields the protein CAINGGPGQSYGYTF.

The chain has TRBV9 and TRBJ2-7; D unclear. Germline lookup yields CDR1 SGDLS and CDR2 YYNGEE. Trimming removed 3 bases at V and 2 bases at J, with 12 bases between. The length of the CDR3 is 14 residues. CDR3 sequence: CASSEASSAYEQYF. CDR3 nucleotide sequence: TGTGCCAGCAGCGAAGCCTCAAGCGCCTACGAGCAGTACTTC.

This rearrangement joins TRBV5-4 to TRBJ2-7, with 7 bases that match TRBD2. Germline CDR1 reads SGHNT; CDR2 reads YYREEE (reference sequence). V gave up 4 bases and J gave up 5 bases; unmatched junction bases: 9. The CDR3 is 14 residues long. In nucleotides, the CDR3 is TGTGCCAGCAGCGCGCGCGAGCGGGGTAACGAGCAGTACTTC. Translation gives CASSARERGNEQYF. Full variable domain (remainder filled in from reference TRBV5-4 and TRBJ2-7): ETGVTQSPTHLIKTRGQQVTLRCSSQSGHNTVSWYQQALGQGPQFIFQYYREEENGRGNFPPRFSGLQFPNYSSELNVNALELDDSALYLCASSARERGNEQYFGPGTRLTVT.

This chain connects TRBV19 to TRBJ2-4; 9 bases fit TRBD1. The CDR3 length is 15 residues. Trimming at V came to 0 bases and at J to 8 bases, leaving 5 bases not matched to a gene. Germline lookup yields CDR1 LNHDA and CDR2 SQIVND (reference sequence). The CDR3 loop reads CASSIETQGADIQYF. As DNA, the CDR3 is TGTGCCAGTAGTATAGAGACACAGGGGGCGGACATTCAGTACTTC.

In its sample, this clone was seen once. The chain links TRBV30 to TRBJ2-7; 8 bases match TRBD1. This CDR3 contains 12 residues. Germline lookup yields CDR1 GTSNPN and CDR2 SVGIG (reference sequence). Losses at the gene ends were 1 base for V and 7 bases for J; bases not matched to a gene: 3. The CDR3 sequence: CAWSGTGREQYF. The CDR3 bases are TGTGCCTGGAGTGGGACAGGGCGGGAGCAGTACTTC.

V and J are TRBV27 and TRBJ2-7; maybe TRBD1 (6 bases). Germline V gene data show CDR1 as MNHEY and CDR2 as SMNVEV (reference sequence). V was cut by 5 bases and J by 3 bases, with 14 bases left in between. This CDR3 region has 14 residues. The CDR3 DNA follows: TGTGCCAGCAGTCCTCAGGGGCCAAACTACGAGCAGTACTTC. Its protein product is CASSPQGPNYEQYF.

V and J are TRBV6-5 and TRBJ1-6, with a possible D match to TRBD1 (6 bases). Germline V gene data show CDR1 as MNHEY and CDR2 as SVGAGI. This CDR3 region has 12 residues. Trimming removed 6 bases from V and 8 bases from J, with 8 bases in between. In DNA, the CDR3 is TGTGCCAGCAGAAAGGGGGATTCACCCCTCCACTTT. It specifies CASRKGDSPLHF.

The chain employs TRBV5-6 and TRBJ2-5; D remains unclear. CDR3 length: 13 residues. Germline V gene data show CDR1 as SGHDT and CDR2 as YYEEEE. The ends were cut back, 4 bases at V and 5 bases at J, with 12 bases in the middle. The CDR3 coding sequence is TGTGCCAGCAGCCCGAGTTTTATCGAGACCCAGTACTTC. Protein product: CASSPSFIETQYF.

The chain recombines TRBV5-6 with TRBJ2-3; 10 bases fit TRBD1. The CDR3 covers 17 residues. Germline values: CDR1 SGHDT, CDR2 YYEEEE. J gave up 1 base and V 1 base, and 6 bases lay outside the gene matches. CDR3 amino acids: CASSLTRTGGGTDTQYF. The CDR3 region has the DNA TGTGCCAGCAGCTTGACGCGGACAGGGGGGGGCACAGATACGCAGTATTTT. Variable domain in full (rest from reference TRBV5-6 and TRBJ2-3): DAGVTQSPTHLIKTRGQQVTLRCSPKSGHDTVSWYQQALGQGPQFIFQYYEEEERQRGNFPDRFSGHQFPNYSSELNVNALLLGDSALYLCASSLTRTGGGTDTQYFGPGTRLTVL.

The chain combines TRBV12-3 or TRBV12-4 with TRBJ2-1, with 7 nucleotides matching TRBD1. J was trimmed by 4 bases and V by 8 bases; bases with no gene match: 5. This CDR3 comprises 13 residues. In DNA, the CDR3 is TGTGCCAGCGGGACAGCGCTTTACAATGAGCAGTTCTTC. Its translation is CASGTALYNEQFF.

This clone has only one observation. The chain uses TRBV27 and TRBJ2-7; D is unclear. Trimming took off 0 bases at V and 1 base at J, with 10 bases between the two ends. Germline CDR1 reads MNHEY; CDR2 reads SMNVEV (reference sequence). The CDR3 extends over 15 amino acids. Here the CDR3 DNA reads TGTGCCAGCAGTTTATCATCTGACACTTCCTACGAGCAGTACTTC. This sequence encodes CASSLSSDTSYEQYF.

The rearrangement links TRBV7-9 to TRBJ1-1; TRBD1 might be the D (5 bases). The germline CDR1 and CDR2 sequences are SEHNR and FQNEAQ (reference sequence). The CDR3 has 15 residues. Deletions cut 2 bases from V and 0 bases from J, with 10 bases between. The CDR3 region is CASSLSAGVNTEAFF. The CDR3 nucleotides are TGTGCCAGCAGCTTAAGTGCGGGGGTGAACACTGAAGCTTTCTTT.

The V and J genes are TRBV5-4 and TRBJ2-2; no clear D gene. Trimming took off 4 bases at V and 4 bases at J, with 11 bases between the two ends. CDR1 and CDR2 (germline): SGHNT, YYREEE (reference sequence). CDR3 size: 14 residues. The CDR3 sequence: CASSPEISTGELFF. CDR3 sequence (DNA): TGTGCCAGCAGCCCGGAGATAAGCACCGGGGAGCTGTTTTTT.

This sequence joins TRBV18 and TRBJ1-5; D not resolved. Germline V lookup: CDR1 KGHSH, CDR2 LQKENI. The V and J ends lost 1 base and 4 bases respectively, with 11 bases between them. CDR3 size: 15 residues. The CDR3 sequence is CASSPRGGVNQPQHF. The CDR3 region has the DNA TGTGCCAGCTCACCACGAGGCGGAGTAAATCAGCCCCAGCATTTT. Full variable domain (remainder filled in from reference TRBV18 and TRBJ1-5): NAGVMQNPRHLVRRRGQEARLRCSPMKGHSHVYWYRQLPEEGLKFMVYLQKENIIDESGMPKERFSAEFPKEGPSILRIQQVVRGDSAAYFCASSPRGGVNQPQHFGDGTRLSIL.